This TCR beta chain is from a study of blood T cell repertoires in COVID-19. Study details: Sites across the United States, Italy and Spain contributed samples from acute and convalescent COVID-19. T cells, B-cell-depleted T cells, or PBMCs provided the cDNA or gDNA that served as material.

In the source study's methods: Reference gene primers were amplified, and this amplification served to estimate nucleated cell counts. Only in-frame clones appear in the TCRdb table, and some are missing; sequencing was by immunoSEQ multiplex PCR. V, J and clone size are those of that table, while D and trimming were read from the DNA. The profile covers about 500,000 clones, with roughly 89% appearing a single time and about 8% taken by the ten largest. Germline V gene lookup returns CDR1 WNHNN and CDR2 SYGVQD (reference sequence). V shed 5 bases and J 0 bases; nucleotides not matched to a gene: 6. This CDR3 region has 16 residues. Recruited during active infection, patients (from Seattle) were subsequently followed longitudinally.

This receptor was obtained from a woman aged 50 to 60 with COVID-19, enrolled during active disease. Source material: peripheral blood. This chain joins TRBV10-1 and TRBJ2-2; 7 bases are a match to TRBD2. CDR3 amino acids: CASSLIAGPNTGELFF. The DNA for the CDR3 is TGCGCCAGCAGTCTTATAGCGGGTCCGAACACCGGGGAGCTGTTTTTT.